The source of this T cell receptor (beta chain) is a study of cytomegalovirus exposure and HLA in healthy donors. Background on the study: The 120 validation repertoires, a later analysis reported, used the same platform as the approximately 670 first-cohort repertoires. Study-level findings and limits: In the 120 or so validation repertoires, about 95% of cluster scores exceeded 0, per a later analysis. The classifier reportedly diagnosed cytomegalovirus status with high specificity and sensitivity.

Some clones are missing from TCRdb's copy, which holds only in-frame ones; the method was immunoSEQ multiplex PCR. The sample consists of 100,000 to 150,000 clones, 89% of them appearing once. With regard to this clone: Its antigen is not known.

The germline V and J ends were trimmed by 6 bases and 6 bases, with 17 bases remaining between them. This CDR3 comprises 15 residues. Germline assignment: CDR1 LNHDA and CDR2 SQIVND (reference sequence). The receptor was isolated from a man aged 30 to 39 in good health and CMV-seronegative. The chain couples TRBV19 to TRBJ1-4, with D tentatively TRBD1 (6 bases). Sequencing used PBMCs. CDR3 sequence reads: CASRAETRGYEKLFF. The CDR3 DNA reads TGTGCCAGTAGAGCCGAGACAAGGGGGTATGAAAAACTGTTTTTT. The full variable domain, completed using reference TRBV19 and TRBJ1-4, is DGGITQSPKYLFRKEGQNVTLSCEQNLNHDAMYWYRQDPGQGLRLIYYSQIVNDFQKGDIAEGYSVSREKKESFPLTVTSAQKNPTAFYLCASRAETRGYEKLFFGSGTQLSVL.